This TCR beta chain was found in a study of T cell changes during pregnancy in multiple sclerosis. Using immunoSEQ multiplex PCR, the repertoire was profiled, and TCRdb retains in-frame clones only, with some absent. Of some 64,000 clones detected, 90% appear once; the ten largest clones hold around 3.3%. Per germline, CDR1 SGHRS and CDR2 YFSETQ. Trimming took off 0 bases at V and 3 bases at J, with 10 bases between the two ends. This CDR3 is 14 amino acids long. Sample: peripheral blood, taken in the first trimester of pregnancy. The chain combines TRBV5-1 with TRBJ2-7, with D possibly matching TRBD1 (5 bases). This clonotype was obtained from a female donor in good health, enrolled as a control in a pregnancy study. The CDR3: CASSLAVDSYEQYF. Here the CDR3 DNA reads TGCGCCAGCAGCTTGGCCGTAGACAGCTACGAGCAGTACTTC.